Given below is one T cell receptor beta chain in context. This record belongs to a study of monozygotic twins with inflammatory bowel disease. Each TCR library used about 3,200 ng of total RNA. Template switching introduced UMIs that contain a 6-nucleotide sample barcode. TCRdb re-called the 5' RACE reads; every CDR3 protein appears as one record, without DNA. This table holds around 150,000 distinct CDR3 sequences. The sequence derives from a human donor with ulcerative colitis or Crohn's disease, or a healthy co-twin of an affected twin (not recorded which). Input material: blood.

CDR3 residues: CATSDPRTGGVDGYTF. This chain connects TRBV24-1 to TRBJ1-2; with no DNA, the TCRdb D assignment of TRBD1 cannot be verified. The CDR3 is 16 residues long. Germline V gene lookup returns CDR1 KGHDR and CDR2 SFDVKD.